The 25 T cell receptor beta chains in this list originate from one sample, sequenced in a study of blood T cell repertoires in COVID-19. Measured with immunoSEQ multiplex PCR; TCRdb has only the in-frame clones, and not every one. This table holds approximately 150,000 clones, roughly 90% found once. The specimen sequenced was peripheral blood. These receptors came from a young man with COVID-19, enrolled during active disease.

J is TRBJ2-1 and V is TRBV13; 10 bases fit TRBD2. The germline V gene has CDR1 PRHDT and CDR2 FYEKMQ (reference sequence). The CDR3 loop spans 15 amino acids. V shed 1 base, J shed 10 bases, and the junction held 7 bases outside the gene matches. This CDR3 is CASSLASSGSDEQFF. DNA for the CDR3: TGTGCCAGCAGCTTAGCTTCTAGCGGGAGTGACGAGCAGTTCTTC.

The chain couples TRBV28 to TRBJ1-1; D remains unclear. The V end was cut by 2 bases, the J end by 5 bases, with 15 bases between. Germline CDR1 is MDHEN and CDR2 is SYDVKM. The CDR3 extends over 15 amino acids. CDR3 sequence (DNA): TGTGCCAGCAGTTTAAACGCGGAGTCGGGGACTGAAGCTTTCTTT. Protein sequence: CASSLNAESGTEAFF.

This chain links TRBV5-1 with TRBJ2-1, with TRBD1 matching over 10 bases. The V segment lost 0 bases and the J segment 5 bases; nucleotides outside the gene matches: 8. The germline gives CDR1 SGHRS, CDR2 YFSETQ. CDR3 size: 17 residues. The CDR3 sequence: CASSLEGQGLWDNEQFF. The CDR3 DNA reads as TGCGCCAGCAGCTTGGAGGGACAGGGGTTATGGGACAATGAGCAGTTCTTC.

This chain joins TRBV9 and TRBJ2-3, with TRBD2 matching over 9 bases. CDR1 SGDLS and CDR2 YYNGEE come from the germline V gene. The CDR3 sequence is 16 residues long. The trim removed 0 bases at V and 2 bases at J, leaving 4 bases unmatched. CDR3 coding DNA: TGTGCCAGCAGCGTAGACGCGGGAGGGAACACAGATACGCAGTATTTT. Translating gives CASSVDAGGNTDTQYF.

The rearrangement uses TRBV4-3 and TRBJ2-7; TRBD1 is a possible D gene (6 bases). Trimming shortened V by 0 bases and J by 3 bases, and 18 bases separated the two germline ends. Germline CDR1 reads LGHNA; CDR2 reads YSLEER. CDR3 length: 17 amino acids. In DNA, the CDR3 is TGCGCCAGCAGCCAAGATTATCGCCCAGGGGTGGACTACGAGCAGTACTTC. Encoded protein: CASSQDYRPGVDYEQYF.

The gene calls are TRBV19 and TRBJ2-7, with D perhaps TRBD2 (6 bases). There are 12 residues in the CDR3. Per the germline V gene, CDR1 is LNHDA and CDR2 is SQIVND (reference sequence). Trimming removed 5 bases from V and 6 bases from J, with 11 bases in between. The CDR3 nucleotides read TGTGCCAGTAGTGCGCTGCGGGGCGAGCAGTACTTC. Its protein is CASSALRGEQYF.

This clone was detected only once. The gene calls are TRBV27 and TRBJ2-1, with 7 bases matching TRBD2. The V and J ends lost 6 bases and 0 bases, in that order; junction bases with no gene match: 5. CDR3 length: 15 amino acids. Germline V CDR1 and CDR2: MNHEY, SMNVEV (reference sequence). The CDR3, as DNA: TGTGCCAGCAGGTGGGGCGGGAGCTCCTACAATGAGCAGTTCTTC. As protein: CASRWGGSSYNEQFF.

V is TRBV7-8 and J is TRBJ2-7; 13 positions match TRBD2. The CDR3 is 15 residues long. Per the germline V gene, CDR1 is SGHVS and CDR2 is FQNEAQ. V dropped 5 bases and J dropped 2; count of bases not matched to a gene: 3. CDR3 sequence (DNA): TGTGCCAGCAGCCTGGGGACTAGCGGGACCTACGAGCAGTACTTC. It encodes CASSLGTSGTYEQYF.

The chain recombines TRBV27 with TRBJ1-2; D might be TRBD1 (5 bases). The CDR3 covers 16 residues. V dropped 3 bases and J dropped 5 bases, with 19 bases sitting between them. From germline, CDR1 is MNHEY and CDR2 SMNVEV (reference sequence). In DNA form, the CDR3 reads TGTGCCAGCAGTTTGAACGGGGGTCGCCTGGCTTATGGCTACACCTTC. This encodes CASSLNGGRLAYGYTF.

The rearrangement joins TRBV28 to TRBJ2-1; 11 nucleotides match TRBD2. Looked up from germline, CDR1 is MDHEN and CDR2 is SYDVKM. The CDR3 has 15 residues. The ends lost 2 bases at V and 9 bases at J; junction bases unmatched: 6. The CDR3 DNA reads as TGTGCCAGCAGTTTAGCTAGCGGGAGGACCAGTGAGCAGTTCTTC. This encodes CASSLASGRTSEQFF.

The chain joins TRBV13 to TRBJ2-2; TRBD2 matches 11 bases. V was pared by 4 bases and J by 5 bases, with 12 bases of the junction left unmatched. The germline CDR1 and CDR2 sequences are PRHDT and FYEKMQ (reference sequence). This CDR3 has 18 amino acids. CDR3 amino acids: CASSWDPGLAGGTGELFF. The DNA for the CDR3 is TGTGCCAGCAGCTGGGATCCTGGGCTAGCGGGAGGAACCGGGGAGCTGTTTTTT.

V is TRBV3-1 (or the pseudogene TRBV3-2) and J is TRBJ2-2, with 11 bases identical to TRBD1. The V gene end was trimmed by 3 bases and the J gene end by 2 bases; junction bases not matched to a gene: 5. Germline V gene sequence: CDR1 LGHDT, CDR2 YNNKEL (reference sequence). This CDR3 has 17 residues. This CDR3 reads CASSQAGTGGNTGELFF. The CDR3 region has the DNA TGTGCCAGCAGCCAGGCCGGGACAGGGGGTAACACCGGGGAGCTGTTTTTT.

The chain joins TRBV28 to TRBJ1-1; a weak D match, TRBD1 (5 bases). Germline loops: CDR1 MDHEN, CDR2 SYDVKM. The CDR3 runs to 14 residues. Deletions cut 3 bases from V and 6 bases from J, with 14 bases between. The CDR3 is CASSFPGSGPEAFF. The CDR3 region has the DNA TGTGCCAGCAGTTTTCCAGGGAGCGGGCCTGAAGCTTTCTTT. The full variable domain, its missing parts supplied by reference TRBV28 and TRBJ1-1, is DVKVTQSSRYLVKRTGEKVFLECVQDMDHENMFWYRQDPGLGLRLIYFSYDVKMKEKGDIPEGYSVSREKKERFSLILESASTNQTSMYLCASSFPGSGPEAFFGQGTRLTVV.

The chain carries TRBV9 and TRBJ2-1; 8 nucleotides align to TRBD1. This CDR3 is built from 14 residues. CDR1 is SGDLS and CDR2 is YYNGEE in the germline V gene. The junction had 5 bases not matched to a gene; V was cut back by 5 bases and J by 4 bases. The CDR3 region has the DNA TGTGCCAGCAGTCATACAGGGGGATACAATGAGCAGTTCTTC. Its translation is CASSHTGGYNEQFF. The full variable domain, its missing parts supplied by reference TRBV9 and TRBJ2-1, is DSGVTQTPKHLITATGQRVTLRCSPRSGDLSVYWYQQSLDQGLQFLIQYYNGEERAKGNILERFSAQQFPDLHSELNLSSLELGDSALYFCASSHTGGYNEQFFGPGTRLTVL.

This sequence joins TRBV29-1 and TRBJ1-1; 7 bases line up with TRBD1. V lost 3 bases to trimming and J lost 0 bases; unmatched junction nucleotides: 7. The germline gives CDR1 SQVTM, CDR2 ANQGSEA. This CDR3 region has 15 residues. The CDR3 loop reads CSVEVGRGMNTEAFF. The CDR3 region has the DNA TGCAGCGTTGAGGTTGGCAGGGGGATGAACACTGAAGCTTTCTTT.

The chain combines TRBV28 with TRBJ1-2, with TRBD1 matching over 9 bases. This CDR3 contains 15 residues. The germline V gene encodes CDR1 MDHEN and CDR2 SYDVKM. Germline trimming cut 5 bases from V and 1 base from J; bases unmatched to any gene: 5. CDR3 region: CASSPGTGLNYGYTF. CDR3 in DNA: TGTGCCAGCAGTCCGGGGACAGGGCTTAACTATGGCTACACCTTC.

The chain couples TRBV27 to TRBJ1-6, with no clear D. The germline gives CDR1 MNHEY, CDR2 SMNVEV (reference sequence). V gave up 3 bases and J gave up 8 bases, with 11 bases separating them. The CDR3 is made up of 14 amino acids. The CDR3: CASSLTPHDSPLHF. CDR3 DNA sequence: TGTGCCAGCAGTTTGACACCCCATGATTCACCCCTCCACTTT.

This sequence joins TRBV3-1 (or the pseudogene TRBV3-2) and TRBJ1-2; D may be TRBD1 (6 bases). Looked up from germline, CDR1 is LGHDT and CDR2 is YNNKEL (reference sequence). This CDR3 is 14 amino acids long. With 0 bases removed from V and 3 bases from J, the gap between germline ends came to 8 bases. The CDR3 loop is CASSQEDRYYGYTF. The CDR3 nucleotides read TGTGCCAGCAGCCAAGAAGACAGGTACTATGGCTACACCTTC.

The V call is TRBV11-2, the J call TRBJ2-7; 7 bases map to TRBD1. The CDR3 loop spans 15 amino acids. Germline V gene sequence: CDR1 SGHAT, CDR2 FQNNGV. The ends lost 5 bases at V and 0 bases at J; junction bases unmatched: 7. Written as DNA, the CDR3 is TGTGCCAGCAGCCCCCACGACAGGGCCTCCTACGAGCAGTACTTC. It codes for CASSPHDRASYEQYF. Full variable domain (rest looked up from reference TRBV11-2 and TRBJ2-7): EAGVAQSPRYKIIEKRQSVAFWCNPISGHATLYWYQQILGQGPKLLIQFQNNGVVDDSQLPKDRFSAERLKGVDSTLKIQPAKLEDSAVYLCASSPHDRASYEQYFGPGTRLTVT.

CDR3 nucleotides: TGTGCCAGCAGCCCCCTCCGGGGTAGCGGGAGGGGTAGGACCCAGTACTTC. It is translated as CASSPLRGSGRGRTQYF. The chain uses TRBV7-8 and TRBJ2-5; 11 bases are shared with TRBD2. The germline V gene encodes CDR1 SGHVS and CDR2 FQNEAQ. V was clipped by 5 bases and J by 7 bases; unmatched bases: 15. The CDR3 has 17 amino acids.

The chain recombines TRBV7-9 with TRBJ2-7; maybe TRBD1 (6 bases). Germline CDR1 reads SEHNR; CDR2 reads FQNEAQ (reference sequence). The CDR3 is 12 residues long. The germline V and J ends were trimmed by 8 bases and 4 bases, with 12 bases remaining between them. This chain's CDR3 is CASGFRGYEQYF. DNA of the CDR3: TGTGCCAGCGGGTTCAGGGGTTACGAGCAGTACTTC.

V and J are TRBV6-4 and TRBJ1-5; D uncertain. CDR3 size: 13 residues. Per germline, CDR1 MRHNA and CDR2 SNTAGT. Trimming stripped 10 bases from V and 7 bases from J, with 17 bases between. The CDR3 sequence is CATSSGIDQPQHF. Here the CDR3 DNA reads TGTGCCACCTCGTCGGGAATCGACCAGCCCCAGCATTTT.

The CDR3 protein is CASSYRKQGASGRAPYEQYF. CDR3 nucleotides: TGTGCCAGCAGTTACCGCAAACAGGGGGCTAGCGGGAGGGCCCCCTACGAGCAGTACTTC. The V call is TRBV6-2 or TRBV6-3, the J call TRBJ2-7, with 12 bases aligning to TRBD2. The length of the CDR3 is 20 residues. Germline V lookup: CDR1 MNHEY, CDR2 SVGEGT. V gave up 2 bases and J gave up 2 bases; unmatched junction bases: 16.

The chain carries TRBV15 and TRBJ1-2; D uncertain. Trimming stripped 1 base from V and 4 bases from J, with 13 bases between. Germline values: CDR1 LNHNV, CDR2 YYDKDF (reference sequence). CDR3 length: 15 amino acids. CDR3 nucleotides: TGTGCCACCAGCAGAGCAGCGGTCCGTGGCTATGGCTACACCTTC. It translates to CATSRAAVRGYGYTF.

This clone has just one count. This sequence joins TRBV28 and TRBJ2-7, with TRBD1 matching over 9 bases. The V and J ends lost 5 bases and 3 bases, in that order; junction bases with no gene match: 11. The CDR3 spans 16 residues. CDR1 is MDHEN and CDR2 is SYDVKM in the germline V gene. CDR3 coding DNA: TGTGCCAGCAGTGCGACCGGGACAGGGAGTCGCTACGAGCAGTACTTC. It translates to CASSATGTGSRYEQYF.